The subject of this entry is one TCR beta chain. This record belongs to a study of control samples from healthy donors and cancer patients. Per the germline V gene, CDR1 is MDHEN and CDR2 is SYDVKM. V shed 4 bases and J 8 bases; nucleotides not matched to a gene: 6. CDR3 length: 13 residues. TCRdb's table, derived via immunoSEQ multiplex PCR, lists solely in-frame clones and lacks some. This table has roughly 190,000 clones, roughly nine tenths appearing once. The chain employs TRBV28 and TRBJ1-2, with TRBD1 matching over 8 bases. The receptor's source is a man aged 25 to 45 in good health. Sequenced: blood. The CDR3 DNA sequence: TGTGCCAGCAGTTCTCAGGGGGCTCGGGGCTACACCTTC. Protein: CASSSQGARGYTF.